These 14 T cell receptor beta chains were all obtained from the same sample, sequenced in a study of cytomegalovirus exposure and HLA in healthy donors. TCRdb keeps only in-frame clones here, not all; method: immunoSEQ multiplex PCR. The table shows 240,000 or so clones, with approximately 83% occurring only once. Sequencing was carried out using PBMCs. Receptor source: a young woman in good health and CMV-seropositive.

The chain has TRBV5-8 and TRBJ1-4; a possible D gene is TRBD1 (6 bases). Trimming removed 4 bases at V and 8 bases at J, with 18 bases between. Germline CDR1 reads SGHTS; CDR2 reads YDEGEE. The CDR3 is 15 amino acids. The CDR3: CASSVGTTSDEKLFF. CDR3 nucleotide sequence: TGTGCCAGCAGCGTCGGGACAACTTCGGACGAAAAACTGTTTTTT. Full variable domain (missing parts from reference TRBV5-8 and TRBJ1-4): EAGVTQSPTHLIKTRGQQATLRCSPISGHTSVYWYQQALGLGLQFLLWYDEGEERNRGNFPPRFSGRQFPNYSSELNVNALELEDSALYLCASSVGTTSDEKLFFGSGTQLSVL.

V gene TRBV27 combines with J gene TRBJ1-1; unclear D gene. V dropped 5 bases and J dropped 0 bases, with 16 bases sitting between them. The CDR3 sequence is 16 residues long. Per germline, CDR1 MNHEY and CDR2 SMNVEV (reference sequence). The CDR3: CASSPSGGSMNTEAFF. CDR3 bases: TGTGCCAGCAGTCCCTCGGGTGGGTCGATGAACACTGAAGCTTTCTTT.

The chain carries TRBV5-1 and TRBJ2-5; TRBD2 matches at 12 bases. With V trimmed by 4 bases and J by 8 bases, 15 bases remained unmatched. This CDR3 region has 17 residues. Germline assignment: CDR1 SGHRS and CDR2 YFSETQ. CDR3 sequence: CASSRGTSGPTPSTQYF. The DNA for the CDR3 is TGCGCCAGCAGCAGGGGGACTAGCGGGCCCACTCCCTCTACCCAGTACTTC.

CDR3 loop: CASRGGQGEQYF. The CDR3 DNA reads TGTGCCAGCAGGGGGGGACAGGGCGAGCAGTACTTC. The genes are TRBV6-6 and TRBJ2-7; 9 nucleotides match TRBD1. The CDR3 extends over 12 amino acids. Germline V CDR1 and CDR2: MNHNY, SVGAGI (reference sequence). The J segment lost 6 bases and the V segment lost 6 bases, leaving 3 bases of the junction unmatched.

The rearrangement uses TRBV15 and TRBJ1-2; no firm D call. Germline lookup yields CDR1 LNHNV and CDR2 YYDKDF (reference sequence). Trimming shortened V by 0 bases and J by 0 bases, and 5 bases separated the two germline ends. This CDR3 region has 14 residues. The CDR3 DNA follows: TGTGCCACCAGCAGAGATACGGCTAACTATGGCTACACCTTC. Protein sequence: CATSRDTANYGYTF.

As for this clone: The same CDR3 arises from other DNA sequences in this sample as well. CDR3 sequence reads: CASSLGTVNTGELFF. DNA of the CDR3: TGTGCCAGCAGTTTGGGGACAGTGAACACCGGGGAGCTGTTTTTT. The chain has TRBV27 and TRBJ2-2; 7 bases line up with TRBD1. Per germline, CDR1 MNHEY and CDR2 SMNVEV (reference sequence). CDR3 length equals 15 residues. V lost 3 bases and J lost 1; bases outside the gene matches: 2.

This rearrangement joins TRBV13 to TRBJ2-1; weak D call: TRBD2 (5 bases). CDR3 size: 12 residues. Germline-derived CDR1 and CDR2 are PRHDT and FYEKMQ (reference sequence). V lost 5 bases, J lost 15 bases, and 17 bases lay in between. CDR3 sequence reads: CASSLRAGHRFF. The CDR3 DNA follows: TGTGCCAGCAGCCTACGTGCGGGCCACCGGTTCTTC.

The chain recombines TRBV27 with TRBJ1-2, with D uncertain. CDR1 and CDR2 from the germline V gene are MNHEY and SMNVEV (reference sequence). The CDR3 is made up of 15 amino acids. V was cut by 3 bases and J by 2 bases, with 13 bases left in between. For the CDR3, the DNA is TGTGCCAGCAGTTTTTTTAACGGGGAGAACTATGGCTACACCTTC. Encoded protein: CASSFFNGENYGYTF.

The chain recombines TRBV19 with TRBJ1-1; 7 bases are shared with TRBD1. Unmatched junction bases numbered 16, after V lost 7 bases and J lost 5 bases. The CDR3 spans 16 residues. Germline V lookup: CDR1 LNHDA, CDR2 SQIVND (reference sequence). The CDR3 DNA reads as TGTGCCAGTACCTGGGGGACAGAGGGATGGCTAACTGAAGCTTTCTTT. Its protein product is CASTWGTEGWLTEAFF.

The V and J genes are TRBV19 and TRBJ2-3; a possible D gene is TRBD1 (6 bases). V lost 6 bases to trimming and J lost 1 base, with 11 bases between them. The CDR3 sequence is 14 residues long. The germline CDR1 and CDR2 sequences are LNHDA and SQIVND (reference sequence). For the CDR3, the DNA is TGTGCCAGTAGGCCACAGGGAGGCACAGATACGCAGTATTTT. Translation: CASRPQGGTDTQYF.

The rearrangement joins TRBV6-1 to TRBJ2-3; D is undetermined. From germline, CDR1 is MNHNS and CDR2 SASEGT. CDR3 length: 12 residues. Trimming shortened V by 1 base and J by 4 bases, and 3 bases separated the two germline ends. As DNA, the CDR3 is TGTGCCAGCAGTGAAGGGCCAGATACGCAGTATTTT. Protein: CASSEGPDTQYF.

The CDR3 reads CSGQGRNTIYF. The CDR3 coding sequence is TGCAGTGGACAGGGGAGAAACACCATATATTTT. This chain joins TRBV20-1 and TRBJ1-3; 8 bases fit TRBD1. Per the germline V gene, CDR1 is DFQATT and CDR2 is SNEGSKA (reference sequence). The CDR3 loop spans 11 amino acids. V shed 7 bases and J 5 bases; nucleotides not matched to a gene: 1.

V gene TRBV5-1 combines with J gene TRBJ2-2; D perhaps matches TRBD2 (5 bases). This CDR3 comprises 15 residues. Trimming cost V 2 bases and J 4 bases, with 12 bases left between them. Per the germline V gene, CDR1 is SGHRS and CDR2 is YFSETQ. The CDR3 loop is CASSLNLAGTGELFF. The CDR3 region has the DNA TGCGCCAGCAGCTTAAACTTGGCGGGCACCGGGGAGCTGTTTTTT.

This chain connects TRBV5-1 to TRBJ2-2; tentative D call: TRBD2 (5 bases). This CDR3 contains 15 residues. V lost 7 bases and J 0 bases, leaving 13 bases between the germline ends. CDR1 SGHRS and CDR2 YFSETQ come from the germline V gene. CDR3: CASSRSGPNTGELFF. The DNA for the CDR3 is TGCGCCAGCTCCAGAAGCGGACCGAACACCGGGGAGCTGTTTTTT.